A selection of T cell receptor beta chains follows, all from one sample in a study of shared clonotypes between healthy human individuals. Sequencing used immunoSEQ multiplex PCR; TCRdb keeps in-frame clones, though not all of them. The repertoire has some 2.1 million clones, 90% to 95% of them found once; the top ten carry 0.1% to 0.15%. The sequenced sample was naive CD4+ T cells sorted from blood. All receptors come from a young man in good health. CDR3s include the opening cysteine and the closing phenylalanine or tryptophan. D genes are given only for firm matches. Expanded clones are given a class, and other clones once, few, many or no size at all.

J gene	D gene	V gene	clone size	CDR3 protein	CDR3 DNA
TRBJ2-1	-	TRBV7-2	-	CASSSGLLFSPRRQFF	TGTGCCAGCAGCTCGGGACTTCTCTTTTCGCCAAGGCGGCAGTTCTTC
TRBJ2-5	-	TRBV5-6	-	CASRDQGEEETQYF	TGTGCCAGCAGAGACCAGGGGGAGGAGGAGACCCAGTACTTC
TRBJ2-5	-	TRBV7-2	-	CASSLSVTQYF	TGTGCCAGCAGCTTATCAGTCACCCAGTACTTC
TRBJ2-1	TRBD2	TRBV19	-	CASSTHPGDPRLAGGWNEQFF	TGTGCCAGTAGTACGCATCCTGGGGACCCAAGACTAGCGGGAGGCTGGAATGAGCAGTTCTTC
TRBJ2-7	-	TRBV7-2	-	CASSSHYSSYEQYF	TGTGCCAGCAGCTCTCACTATAGCTCCTACGAGCAGTACTTC
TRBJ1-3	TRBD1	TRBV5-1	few	CASSLAGTESTIYF	TGCGCCAGCAGCTTGGCAGGGACAGAATCCACCATATATTTT
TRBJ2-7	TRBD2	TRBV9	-	CASSRGTRLYEQYF	TGTGCCAGCAGCCGGGGGACTAGGCTCTACGAGCAGTACTTC
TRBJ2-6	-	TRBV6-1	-	CASRVSGANVLTF	TGTGCCAGCAGAGTCTCTGGGGCCAACGTCCTGACTTTC
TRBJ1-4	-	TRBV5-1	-	CASSLEGPNEKLFF	TGCGCCAGCAGCTTGGAAGGGCCGAATGAAAAACTGTTTTTT
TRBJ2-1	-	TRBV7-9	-	CASSFTRGTSYNEQFF	TGTGCCAGCAGCTTTACTCGGGGGACCTCCTACAATGAGCAGTTCTTC
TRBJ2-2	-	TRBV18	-	CASSPPGPGNTGELFF	TGTGCCAGCTCACCCCCCGGGCCGGGGAACACCGGGGAGCTGTTTTTT
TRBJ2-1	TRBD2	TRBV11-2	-	CASSKTSGGDEQFF	TGTGCCAGCAGCAAGACTAGCGGGGGTGATGAGCAGTTCTTC
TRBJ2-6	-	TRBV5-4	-	CASSPGGISSGANVLTF	TGTGCCAGCAGCCCCGGGGGTATAAGCTCTGGGGCCAACGTCCTGACTTTC
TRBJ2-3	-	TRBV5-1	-	CASSLGGGSADTQYF	TGCGCCAGCAGCCTCGGTGGTGGGAGTGCAGATACGCAGTATTTT
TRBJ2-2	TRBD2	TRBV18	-	CASSPGLAGVYTGELFF	TGTGCCAGCTCCCCAGGACTAGCGGGAGTTTACACCGGGGAGCTGTTTTTT
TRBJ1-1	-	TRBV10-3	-	CAISERTTWRTEAFF	TGTGCCATCAGTGAACGGACGACCTGGCGGACTGAAGCTTTCTTT
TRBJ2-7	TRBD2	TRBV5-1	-	CASSLALAGPTYEQYF	TGCGCCAGCAGCTTGGCCCTAGCGGGGCCAACCTACGAGCAGTACTTC
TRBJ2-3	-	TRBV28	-	CASSFSGVGTDTQYF	TGTGCCAGCAGTTTCTCGGGAGTGGGCACAGATACGCAGTATTTT
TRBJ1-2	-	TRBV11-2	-	CASTFGPGAPYGYTF	TGTGCCAGCACCTTCGGCCCAGGGGCCCCCTATGGCTACACCTTC
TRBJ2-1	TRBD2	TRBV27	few	CASSPSSGEGYNEQFF	TGTGCCAGCAGTCCCTCTAGCGGGGAGGGCTACAATGAGCAGTTCTTC